Detailed here is one TCR beta chain. Its target is unknown. The CDR3 is 13 residues long. V was clipped by 0 bases and J by 8 bases, with 10 bases between them. Germline loops: CDR1 SGHTA, CDR2 FQGNSA. TCR beta sequences were obtained from blood CD8+ and CD4+ T cells. Each multiple sclerosis control was a treatment-naive patient with relapsing-remitting disease that was either stable or active. This entry belongs to a study of CD8 T cells in Susac syndrome. General observations from the study: Acknowledgment was made by the study that its TCR sequencing and HLA analysis involved a relatively small number of individuals.

Random hexamers primed reverse transcription of about 0.45 to 1 ug RNA. The method of amplification for TCR beta CDR3 was immunoSEQ multiplex PCR, covering 54 Vbeta and 13 Jbeta. TCRdb processed the immunoSEQ multiplex PCR reads anew with MiXCR; each CDR3 protein has one entry. Among more than 95,000 distinct CDR3 sequences listed, 90% to 95% were seen once. The sample taken for sequencing was CD4+ T cells from PBMCs. V and J are TRBV7-2 and TRBJ1-2; weak D call: TRBD1 (6 bases). The receptor's source is a human donor with multiple sclerosis. The CDR3 spells CASSLARGGGYTF. In DNA form, the CDR3 reads TGTGCCAGCAGCTTAGCGAGGGGGGGAGGCTACACCTTC.